These T cell receptor beta chains were read from a single sample in a study of intratumoral heterogeneity in liver cancer. The repertoire was sequenced with immunoSEQ multiplex PCR; TCRdb's copy has only in-frame clones and lacks some. The data show 20,000 or so clones, around 67% seen once. The sample in question was tumor-adjacent normal tissue, obtained before any cancer treatment. The receptors originated from a woman aged 65 to 85 with hepatocellular carcinoma. The CDR3 runs from the conserved cysteine through the conserved F or W. D genes are given only for firm matches. Size tells how often a clone was seen (once, few, many) or the class of an expanded clone, and some rows leave it out.

v_call: TRBV6-1; d_call: -; clone_size: few; cdr3_length: 16; j_call: TRBJ1-1; cdr3_aa: CASSEAMTGRSTEAFF; cdr3_nt: TGTGCCAGCAGTGAAGCGATGACTGGGCGCAGCACTGAAGCTTTCTTT
v_call: TRBV30; d_call: -; clone_size: -; cdr3_length: 14; j_call: TRBJ2-2; cdr3_aa: CAWSAHVNTGKLFF; cdr3_nt: TGTGCCTGGAGTGCCCACGTCAACACCGGGAAGCTGTTTTTT
v_call: TRBV5-4; d_call: -; clone_size: few; cdr3_length: 14; j_call: TRBJ2-5; cdr3_aa: CASSPDSGMETQYF; cdr3_nt: TGTGCCAGCAGCCCGGATTCAGGGATGGAGACCCAGTACTTC
v_call: TRBV18; d_call: -; clone_size: once; cdr3_length: 13; j_call: TRBJ1-4; cdr3_aa: CASSLGSNEKLFF; cdr3_nt: TGTGCCAGCTCCCTCGGGTCTAATGAAAAACTGTTTTTT
v_call: TRBV25-1; d_call: -; clone_size: -; cdr3_length: 11; j_call: TRBJ1-1; cdr3_aa: CASSLTGKAFF; cdr3_nt: TGTGCCAGCAGTCTCACAGGGAAAGCTTTCTTT
v_call: TRBV7-2; d_call: TRBD2; clone_size: -; cdr3_length: 15; j_call: TRBJ2-1; cdr3_aa: CASSLGTSRSNEQFF; cdr3_nt: TGTGCCAGCAGCCTAGGGACTAGTCGTTCAAATGAGCAGTTCTTC
v_call: TRBV30; d_call: TRBD2; clone_size: -; cdr3_length: 14; j_call: TRBJ2-5; cdr3_aa: CAWVSGRARETQYF; cdr3_nt: TGTGCCTGGGTGAGCGGGAGGGCAAGAGAGACCCAGTACTTC
v_call: TRBV5-1; d_call: TRBD2; clone_size: few; cdr3_length: 17; j_call: TRBJ2-2; cdr3_aa: CASSPHTGGTNTGELFF; cdr3_nt: TGCGCCAGCAGCCCGCATACGGGGGGAACGAACACCGGGGAGCTGTTTTTT
v_call: TRBV10-3; d_call: TRBD2; clone_size: -; cdr3_length: 17; j_call: TRBJ2-3; cdr3_aa: CAISGGGLAGDKDTQYF; cdr3_nt: TGTGCCATCAGTGGTGGGGGACTAGCGGGAGACAAGGATACGCAGTATTTT
v_call: TRBV21-1; d_call: -; clone_size: medium-sized; cdr3_length: 17; j_call: TRBJ2-2; cdr3_aa: CASSSLRKTSNTGELFF; cdr3_nt: TGTGCCAGCAGCAGTCTACGTAAGACGTCGAACACCGGGGAGCTGTTTTTT
v_call: TRBV28; d_call: -; clone_size: -; cdr3_length: 14; j_call: TRBJ2-1; cdr3_aa: CASSLGGRGNEQFF; cdr3_nt: TGTGCCAGCAGTTTAGGAGGTAGAGGCAATGAGCAGTTCTTC
v_call: TRBV3-1/TRBV3-2; d_call: -; clone_size: -; cdr3_length: 14; j_call: TRBJ2-3; cdr3_aa: CASSQGGWTDTQYF; cdr3_nt: TGTGCCAGCAGCCAAGGCGGTTGGACAGATACGCAGTATTTT